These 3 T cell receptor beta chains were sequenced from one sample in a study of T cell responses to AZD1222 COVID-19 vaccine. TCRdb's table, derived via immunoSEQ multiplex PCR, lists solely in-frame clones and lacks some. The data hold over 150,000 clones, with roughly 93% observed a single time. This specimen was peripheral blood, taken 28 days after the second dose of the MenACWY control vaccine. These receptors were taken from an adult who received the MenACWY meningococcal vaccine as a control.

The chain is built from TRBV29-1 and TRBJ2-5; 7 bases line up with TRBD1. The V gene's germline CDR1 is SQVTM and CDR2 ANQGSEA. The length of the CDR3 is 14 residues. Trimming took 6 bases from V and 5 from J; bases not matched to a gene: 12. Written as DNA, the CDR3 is TGCAGCGTCGCGTCGACAGGGCATGCGGAGACCCAGTACTTC. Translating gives CSVASTGHAETQYF. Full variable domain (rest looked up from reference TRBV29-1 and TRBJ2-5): SAVISQKPSRDICQRGTSLTIQCQVDSQVTMMFWYRQQPGQSLTLIATANQGSEATYESGFVIDKFPISRPNLTFSTLTVSNMSPEDSSIYLCSVASTGHAETQYFGPGTRLLVL.

CDR3 sequence reads: CASSFGGSDTGELFF. The CDR3 coding sequence is TGCGCCAGCAGCTTCGGCGGTTCGGACACCGGGGAGCTGTTTTTT. The gene calls are TRBV5-1 and TRBJ2-2; D is unresolved. CDR1 and CDR2 from the germline V gene are SGHRS and YFSETQ. Trimming took 2 bases from V and 3 from J, leaving 11 bases between them. This CDR3 has 15 residues.

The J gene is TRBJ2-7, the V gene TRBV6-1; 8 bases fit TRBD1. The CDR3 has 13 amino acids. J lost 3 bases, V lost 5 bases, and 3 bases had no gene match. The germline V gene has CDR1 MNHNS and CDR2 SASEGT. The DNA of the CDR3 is TGTGCCAGCAGTCAAACAGGGGGCTACGAGCAGTACTTC. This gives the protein CASSQTGGYEQYF.